A single sample gave rise to the 11 T cell receptor beta chains below, sequenced in a study of identical twins. TCRdb ran MiXCR on the 5' RACE reads and lists one entry per CDR3 protein. Of roughly 690,000 distinct CDR3 sequences listed, 6% to 6.5% are singletons. Sequencing used naive T cells sorted from blood. All receptors derive from a man younger than 35 in good health.

This clonotype was observed at least ten times. The chain uses TRBV27 and TRBJ2-4; possibly TRBD1 or TRBD2 for D (5 bases each). Germline values: CDR1 MNHEY, CDR2 SMNVEV (reference sequence). Trimming stripped 3 bases from V and 8 bases from J, with 14 bases between. The CDR3 has 14 residues. The CDR3 sequence is CASSLSGPVDIQYF. CDR3 bases: TGTGCCAGCAGTTTGTCGGGACCCGTTGACATTCAGTACTTC.

The chain carries TRBV9 and TRBJ2-2; 7 bases are a match to TRBD2. The germline V gene encodes CDR1 SGDLS and CDR2 YYNGEE. Unmatched junction bases numbered 4, after V lost 1 base and J lost 4 bases. This CDR3 spans 15 amino acids. CDR3 residues: CASSVFAGVTGELFF. Here the CDR3 DNA reads TGTGCCAGCAGCGTATTTGCGGGAGTCACCGGGGAGCTGTTTTTT.

This clonotype has at least ten counts. J is TRBJ2-1 and V is TRBV4-1; tentative D call: TRBD2 (5 bases). The CDR3 covers 19 residues. V was clipped by 0 bases and J by 1 base, with 19 bases between them. Germline loops: CDR1 MGHRA, CDR2 YSYEKL. CDR3: CASSQDLSAGRSSYNEQFF. The CDR3 DNA reads as TGCGCCAGCAGCCAAGATCTAAGTGCGGGTCGTTCTTCCTACAATGAGCAGTTCTTC.

The V and J genes are TRBV4-3 and TRBJ2-5; TRBD2 aligns across 12 bases. In germline, CDR1 is LGHNA, CDR2 YSLEER. V shed 1 base, J shed 0 bases, and the junction held 3 bases outside the gene matches. CDR3 length equals 17 residues. CDR3 loop: CASSQGLAGGYQETQYF. CDR3 DNA sequence: TGCGCCAGCAGCCAAGGGCTAGCGGGAGGGTACCAAGAGACCCAGTACTTC.

This clonotype was recorded many times. The chain joins TRBV28 to TRBJ2-1, with 10 bases lining up with TRBD2. Germline V gene lookup returns CDR1 MDHEN and CDR2 SYDVKM. The CDR3 extends over 17 amino acids. Trimming took 2 bases from V and 1 from J; bases not matched to a gene: 5. The CDR3 DNA is TGTGCCAGCAGTTTACCTAGCGGGAGTCTGTCCTACAATGAGCAGTTCTTC. Amino acid sequence: CASSLPSGSLSYNEQFF.

The V call is TRBV15, the J call TRBJ2-7; possibly TRBD1 or TRBD2 for D (5 bases each). The length of the CDR3 is 15 residues. The V gene's germline CDR1 is LNHNV and CDR2 YYDKDF (reference sequence). V was pared by 1 base and J by 4 bases, with 14 bases between. In DNA, the CDR3 is TGTGCCACCAGCAGAGCAAGGGGACCATTGTACGAGCAGTACTTC. Amino acid sequence: CATSRARGPLYEQYF. The full variable domain, with the rest looked up from reference TRBV15 and TRBJ2-7, is DAMVIQNPRYQVTQFGKPVTLSCSQTLNHNVMYWYQQKSSQAPKLLFHYYDKDFNNEADTPDNFQSRRPNTSFCFLDIRSPGLGDTAMYLCATSRARGPLYEQYFGPGTRLTVT.

Ten or more counts support this clonotype. V usage is TRBV18 and J usage is TRBJ2-1; 7 nucleotides line up with TRBD2. The CDR3 contains 17 residues. Germline-derived CDR1 and CDR2 are KGHSH and LQKENI. The ends lost 0 bases at V and 4 bases at J; junction bases unmatched: 9. CDR3 nucleotides: TGTGCCAGCTCACCACCACTCACAACGGGAGGATACAATGAGCAGTTCTTC. Translation gives CASSPPLTTGGYNEQFF. Combining the CDR3 with reference TRBV18 and TRBJ2-1 gives the whole variable domain NAGVMQNPRHLVRRRGQEARLRCSPMKGHSHVYWYRQLPEEGLKFMVYLQKENIIDESGMPKERFSAEFPKEGPSILRIQQVVRGDSAAYFCASSPPLTTGGYNEQFFGPGTRLTVL.

This clonotype appeared many times. The chain carries TRBV5-1 and TRBJ2-3; D gene uncertain. The CDR3 loop spans 11 amino acids. V was shortened by 2 bases and J by 5 bases, with 3 bases between the two germline ends. Germline lookup yields CDR1 SGHRS and CDR2 YFSETQ. In DNA form, the CDR3 reads TGCGCCAGCAGCTTTCAAGATACGCAGTATTTT. This gives the protein CASSFQDTQYF. The full variable domain, completed using reference TRBV5-1 and TRBJ2-3, is KAGVTQTPRYLIKTRGQQVTLSCSPISGHRSVSWYQQTPGQGLQFLFEYFSETQRNKGNFPGRFSGRQFSNSRSEMNVSTLELGDSALYLCASSFQDTQYFGPGTRLTVL.

This clonotype occurred many times. V and J are TRBV4-3 and TRBJ1-2; D unclear. This CDR3 is built from 13 residues. Between the trimmed V and J ends, which lost 0 bases and 7 bases, there was a span of 9 bases. Germline CDR1 and CDR2: LGHNA and YSLEER. CDR3 loop: CASSQDFVGGYTF. The CDR3 DNA follows: TGCGCCAGCAGCCAAGATTTCGTAGGTGGCTACACCTTC.

This clonotype showed up many times. The chain employs TRBV20-1 and TRBJ2-2; the match to TRBD2 covers 8 bases. The CDR3 length is 15 residues. Germline V lookup: CDR1 DFQATT, CDR2 SNEGSKA (reference sequence). V lost 0 bases, J lost 2 bases, and 2 bases stayed unmatched. The CDR3 region has the DNA TGCAGTGCTAGAGATGGACTAGCTAACACCGGGGAGCTGTTTTTT. Amino acid sequence: CSARDGLANTGELFF.

This clonotype was observed many times. The chain uses TRBV3-1 and TRBJ2-1; TRBD2 is a possible D gene (5 bases). Germline-derived CDR1 and CDR2 are LGHDT and YNNKEL (reference sequence). Trimming removed 4 bases at V and 6 bases at J, with 10 bases between. This CDR3 has 13 amino acids. In DNA form, the CDR3 reads TGTGCCAGCAGCCTGGGAGTACCCAATGAGCAGTTCTTC. The encoded protein is CASSLGVPNEQFF.